What follows are 29 T cell receptor beta chains derived from one specimen sequenced in a study of T cell repertoires and Cas9 in healthy adults. Clones were read by immunoSEQ multiplex PCR, and TCRdb kept only the in-frame ones, dropping some. Among about 22,000 clones listed, around 92% were seen once. The material sequenced was CD4+ effector T cells (CD127+, CD25-, CD137-, CD154-) from PBMCs; culture status not recorded. All receptors derive from a human donor in good health.

The chain carries TRBV12-5 and TRBJ1-5; 9 nucleotides align to TRBD1. Germline lookup yields CDR1 LGHNT and CDR2 FRNRAP. This CDR3 region has 15 residues. With V trimmed by 6 bases and J by 2 bases, 5 bases remained unmatched. The CDR3 DNA reads TGTGCTAGTGGAATACAGGGGGCTCGCAATCAGCCCCAGCATTTT. Its translation: CASGIQGARNQPQHF.

V and J are TRBV7-2 and TRBJ2-3; weak D call: TRBD2 (6 bases). Trimming pared 6 bases from V and 2 bases from J, leaving 15 bases between. Germline loops: CDR1 SGHTA, CDR2 FQGNSA. The CDR3 consists of 15 residues. CDR3 sequence: CASRLGGTDTDTQYF. The DNA of the CDR3 is TGTGCCAGCAGGTTGGGCGGGACGGACACAGATACGCAGTATTTT.

CDR3 amino acids: CAWSVTGGDYSNQPQHF. The CDR3 nucleotides are TGTGCCTGGAGTGTAACAGGGGGCGATTATAGCAATCAGCCCCAGCATTTT. The chain is built from TRBV30 and TRBJ1-5; 9 positions match TRBD1. V lost 0 bases and J lost 0; bases outside the gene matches: 6. The CDR3 loop spans 17 amino acids. Germline V gene lookup returns CDR1 GTSNPN and CDR2 SVGIG (reference sequence).

Only a few counts were recorded for this clone. The V gene is TRBV4-3, the J gene TRBJ1-2, with D tentatively TRBD1 (6 bases). The CDR3 is 16 amino acids. V lost 0 bases and J lost 5, with 16 bases in between. CDR1 and CDR2 (germline): LGHNA, YSLEER. CDR3: CASSQENRDRSYGYTF. The CDR3 DNA reads TGCGCCAGCAGCCAAGAAAATCGCGACAGGTCTTATGGCTACACCTTC.

This clone is a singleton in its sample. The chain employs TRBV15 and TRBJ1-1, with 9 positions matching TRBD1. V shed 3 bases, J shed 3 bases, and the junction held 2 bases outside the gene matches. CDR1 and CDR2 (germline): LNHNV, YYDKDF (reference sequence). CDR3 length: 14 amino acids. CDR3 loop: CATSRGQGYTEAFF. CDR3 DNA: TGTGCCACCAGCAGGGGACAGGGATACACTGAAGCTTTCTTT.

The J gene is TRBJ2-1, the V gene TRBV11-2, with no clear D. Trimming removed 0 bases from V and 11 bases from J, with 14 bases in between. Germline V lookup: CDR1 SGHAT, CDR2 FQNNGV. The CDR3 covers 14 residues. This CDR3 is CASSLDSSGFQQFF. Written as DNA, the CDR3 is TGTGCCAGCAGCTTAGATTCATCGGGTTTTCAGCAGTTCTTC.

This clone showed up just once. This chain links TRBV30 with TRBJ1-6, with TRBD1 matching over 8 bases. V was pared by 3 bases and J by 10 bases, with 5 bases of the junction left unmatched. The CDR3 sequence is 13 residues long. CDR1 and CDR2 (germline): GTSNPN, SVGIG (reference sequence). In DNA, the CDR3 is TGTGCCTGGAGGGACAGGGAAGCCTCACCCCTCCACTTT. Protein sequence: CAWRDREASPLHF.

This chain connects TRBV9 to TRBJ1-3; the D gene is possibly TRBD1 (5 bases). There are 13 residues in the CDR3. V was trimmed by 0 bases and J by 8 bases, leaving 9 bases between them. Per the germline V gene, CDR1 is SGDLS and CDR2 is YYNGEE. This CDR3 reads CASSVGGVDTIYF. The CDR3 bases are TGTGCCAGCAGCGTAGGAGGGGTGGACACCATATATTTT. The full variable domain, rest sourced from reference TRBV9 and TRBJ1-3, is DSGVTQTPKHLITATGQRVTLRCSPRSGDLSVYWYQQSLDQGLQFLIQYYNGEERAKGNILERFSAQQFPDLHSELNLSSLELGDSALYFCASSVGGVDTIYFGEGSWLTVV.

This chain joins TRBV18 and TRBJ1-2; D might be TRBD1 (5 bases). This CDR3 is built from 14 residues. Germline lookup yields CDR1 KGHSH and CDR2 LQKENI. V shed 3 bases and J shed 0 bases, with 8 bases lying between them. CDR3 DNA sequence: TGTGCCAGCTCACCGGGGCAAGCTAACTATGGCTACACCTTC. Encoded protein: CASSPGQANYGYTF.

The chain employs TRBV4-2 and TRBJ2-3; D not resolved. The V end was cut by 4 bases, the J end by 3 bases, with 11 bases between. CDR1 is LGHNA and CDR2 is YNFKEQ in the germline V gene. The length of the CDR3 is 14 residues. CDR3 DNA sequence: TGTGCCAGCAGCCCCTCCTTGAGGACAGATACGCAGTATTTT. Amino acids: CASSPSLRTDTQYF.

The rearrangement joins TRBV30 to TRBJ1-1, with D possibly being TRBD1 (6 bases). The CDR3 is made up of 12 amino acids. Germline V gene lookup returns CDR1 GTSNPN and CDR2 SVGIG (reference sequence). CDR3 sequence: CRGEGLVSEAFF. CDR3 in DNA: TGTAGGGGGGAGGGGTTAGTTTCTGAAGCTTTCTTT.

This chain's CDR3 is CASSPTGSRSYNEQFF. CDR3 sequence (DNA): TGCGCCAGCAGCCCTACAGGGAGTCGGTCCTACAATGAGCAGTTCTTC. The chain links TRBV5-1 to TRBJ2-1, with a tentative D call TRBD1 (6 bases). V dropped 4 bases and J dropped 1 base, with 15 bases sitting between them. The V gene's germline CDR1 is SGHRS and CDR2 YFSETQ. This CDR3 comprises 16 residues.

This chain's CDR3 is CASSFRQGARTGELFF. The CDR3 nucleotides are TGTGCCAGCAGCTTCCGTCAGGGGGCGCGGACCGGGGAGCTGTTTTTT. The V gene is TRBV7-9, the J gene TRBJ2-2, with 8 nucleotides matching TRBD1. J was trimmed by 5 bases and V by 3 bases; bases with no gene match: 8. The length of the CDR3 is 16 residues. The germline V gene encodes CDR1 SEHNR and CDR2 FQNEAQ (reference sequence).

V gene TRBV18 combines with J gene TRBJ2-7; 8 bases fit TRBD1. The germline gives CDR1 KGHSH, CDR2 LQKENI. The CDR3 runs 14 residues. V lost 6 bases and J lost 4; bases outside the gene matches: 8. This CDR3 reads CASSQGALSYEQYF. The CDR3 DNA reads TGTGCCAGCTCGCAGGGGGCTCTTAGTTACGAGCAGTACTTC.

In its sample, this clone was seen once. The J gene is TRBJ1-3, the V gene TRBV19, with 11 bases fitting TRBD1. From germline, CDR1 is LNHDA and CDR2 SQIVND (reference sequence). CDR3 length: 21 residues. Losses at the gene ends were 5 bases for V and 0 bases for J; bases not matched to a gene: 18. CDR3 amino acids: CASSAYTWTGGIRRSGNTIYF. Written as DNA, the CDR3 is TGTGCCAGTAGTGCTTATACCTGGACAGGGGGCATTCGCCGCTCTGGAAACACCATATATTTT.

A note on this clone: This sample also contains other DNA sequences that code for the same CDR3. The chain links TRBV29-1 to TRBJ2-5; 8 bases line up with TRBD2. Germline V gene sequence: CDR1 SQVTM, CDR2 ANQGSEA. With 3 bases clipped from V and 4 bases from J, the junction kept 7 bases outside the gene matches. This CDR3 contains 14 residues. The CDR3 loop is CSVDGGGRGETQYF. The CDR3 DNA follows: TGCAGCGTTGACGGGGGGGGGCGGGGAGAGACCCAGTACTTC.

V usage is TRBV7-2 and J usage is TRBJ2-5, with 9 bases aligning to TRBD2. Trimming at V came to 4 bases and at J to 5 bases, leaving 5 bases not matched to a gene. Germline V gene sequence: CDR1 SGHTA, CDR2 FQGNSA. The CDR3 consists of 14 residues. The CDR3 DNA reads TGTGCCAGCAGCTGGGGACTAGCCTTGGAGACCCAGTACTTC. It specifies CASSWGLALETQYF.

J is TRBJ1-6 and V is TRBV10-2, with D perhaps TRBD1 (6 bases). The CDR3 spans 14 residues. V lost 6 bases and J lost 10, with 16 bases in between. Germline V gene lookup returns CDR1 WSHSY and CDR2 SAAADI. This chain's CDR3 is CASSSTGGGSPLHF. CDR3 sequence (DNA): TGCGCCAGCAGCTCGACAGGCGGAGGGTCACCCCTCCACTTT.

V usage is TRBV5-1 and J usage is TRBJ1-3; no reliable D call. The V end lost 4 bases, the J end lost 1 base, and 12 bases lay between the germline ends. Germline V gives CDR1 SGHRS, CDR2 YFSETQ. The CDR3 totals 15 residues. The CDR3, as DNA: TGCGCCAGCAGCACTTCCGCGGGTTCTGGAAACACCATATATTTT. Its translation: CASSTSAGSGNTIYF.

This chain uses TRBV28 with TRBJ2-5; tentative D call: TRBD2 (6 bases). Trimming removed 4 bases from V and 4 bases from J, with 7 bases in between. This CDR3 contains 12 residues. Germline V gene data show CDR1 as MDHEN and CDR2 as SYDVKM. The CDR3 spells CASSSGRETQYF. The CDR3 bases are TGTGCCAGCAGTTCCGGGAGAGAGACCCAGTACTTC.

V gene TRBV4-2 combines with J gene TRBJ2-1; weak D call: TRBD2 (5 bases). Looked up from germline, CDR1 is LGHNA and CDR2 is YNFKEQ. V gave up 9 bases and J gave up 8 bases, with 20 bases separating them. This CDR3 is built from 14 residues. The CDR3 nucleotides read TGTGCCAGTGCGGGCGCAGGTCCTTCAGATGAGCAGTTCTTC. Translating it yields CASAGAGPSDEQFF.

This rearrangement joins TRBV7-2 to TRBJ2-1, with 7 bases identical to TRBD2. This CDR3 has 16 residues. The J segment lost 4 bases and the V segment lost 5 bases, leaving 11 bases of the junction unmatched. Germline CDR1 SGHTA, CDR2 FQGNSA. Here the CDR3 reads CASSIDSSGAYNEQFF. In DNA, the CDR3 is TGTGCCAGCAGCATTGATTCTAGCGGAGCTTACAATGAGCAGTTCTTC.

The J gene is TRBJ1-2, the V gene TRBV30; no reliable D call. The ends were cut back, 2 bases at V and 7 bases at J, with 11 bases in the middle. Germline V gives CDR1 GTSNPN, CDR2 SVGIG (reference sequence). There are 12 residues in the CDR3. The CDR3 region has the DNA TGTGCCTGGAGTTTTGGCGTCGCTGGCTACACCTTC. It specifies CAWSFGVAGYTF.

The chain has TRBV6-5 and TRBJ1-4; D may be TRBD1 (6 bases). Germline V gives CDR1 MNHEY, CDR2 SVGAGI. The CDR3 covers 15 residues. V was clipped by 6 bases and J by 5 bases, with 16 bases between them. The CDR3 DNA reads TGTGCCAGCAGAACTAGGACAGCGGGGAATGAAAAACTGTTTTTT. As protein: CASRTRTAGNEKLFF.

This clone was recorded once. The J gene is TRBJ1-6, the V gene TRBV7-2; D call uncertain. V was cut by 0 bases and J by 5 bases, with 11 bases left in between. The CDR3 totals 16 residues. Germline assignment: CDR1 SGHTA and CDR2 FQGNSA. The CDR3: CASSLAPGRNNSPLHF. The CDR3 coding sequence is TGTGCCAGCAGCTTAGCCCCCGGCCGGAATAATTCACCCCTCCACTTT.

The V call is TRBV4-3, the J call TRBJ2-3; 9 bases map to TRBD2. The germline V gene has CDR1 LGHNA and CDR2 YSLEER. This CDR3 is 18 amino acids long. Trimming removed 0 bases from V and 0 bases from J; junction bases left unmatched: 7. CDR3 loop: CASSQDHSGRLSTDTQYF. CDR3 nucleotide sequence: TGCGCCAGCAGCCAAGATCATAGCGGGAGACTTAGCACAGATACGCAGTATTTT.

This clone appeared a single time. V usage is TRBV11-2 and J usage is TRBJ1-2; a weak D match, TRBD1 (5 bases). The germline V gene has CDR1 SGHAT and CDR2 FQNNGV. V was shortened by 5 bases and J by 4 bases, with 14 bases between the two germline ends. CDR3 length equals 14 residues. The CDR3 nucleotides read TGTGCCAGCAGCCGAACGAGGGGCGGCTATGGCTACACCTTC. Amino acid sequence: CASSRTRGGYGYTF.

The chain has TRBV18 and TRBJ2-2; no reliable D call. Trimming shortened V by 4 bases and J by 4 bases, and 19 bases separated the two germline ends. There are 17 residues in the CDR3. The germline gives CDR1 KGHSH, CDR2 LQKENI. CDR3 DNA sequence: TGTGCCAGCTCACGGCTTCCGGTAGGGTCCAGCACCGGGGAGCTGTTTTTT. It encodes CASSRLPVGSSTGELFF. The full variable domain, with the rest looked up from reference TRBV18 and TRBJ2-2, is NAGVMQNPRHLVRRRGQEARLRCSPMKGHSHVYWYRQLPEEGLKFMVYLQKENIIDESGMPKERFSAEFPKEGPSILRIQQVVRGDSAAYFCASSRLPVGSSTGELFFGEGSRLTVL.

This clone was seen only a few times. J is TRBJ2-3 and V is TRBV14, with 13 bases matching TRBD2. With 4 bases clipped from V and 2 bases from J, the junction kept 12 bases outside the gene matches. This CDR3 is 19 amino acids long. Germline CDR1 SGHDN, CDR2 FVKESK. The CDR3 DNA is TGTGCCAGCAGCCTTAGACTAGCGGGAGGCCCGACCGTCACAGATACGCAGTATTTT. It translates to CASSLRLAGGPTVTDTQYF. The variable domain in full, completed from reference TRBV14 and TRBJ2-3, reads EAGVTQFPSHSVIEKGQTVTLRCDPISGHDNLYWYRRVMGKEIKFLLHFVKESKQDESGMPNNRFLAERTGGTYSTLKVQPAELEDSGVYFCASSLRLAGGPTVTDTQYFGPGTRLTVL.